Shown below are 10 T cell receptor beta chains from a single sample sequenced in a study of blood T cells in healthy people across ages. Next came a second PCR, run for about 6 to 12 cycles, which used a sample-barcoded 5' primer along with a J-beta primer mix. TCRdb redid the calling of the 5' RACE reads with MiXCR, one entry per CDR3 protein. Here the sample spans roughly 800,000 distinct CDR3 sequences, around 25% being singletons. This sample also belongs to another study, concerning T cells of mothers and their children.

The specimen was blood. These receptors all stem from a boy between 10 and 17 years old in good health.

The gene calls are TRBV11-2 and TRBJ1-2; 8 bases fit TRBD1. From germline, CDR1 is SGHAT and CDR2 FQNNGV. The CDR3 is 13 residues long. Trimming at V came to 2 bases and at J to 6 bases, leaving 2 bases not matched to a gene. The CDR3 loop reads CASSLQGADGYTF. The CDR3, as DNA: TGTGCCAGCAGCTTACAGGGGGCGGATGGCTACACCTTC.

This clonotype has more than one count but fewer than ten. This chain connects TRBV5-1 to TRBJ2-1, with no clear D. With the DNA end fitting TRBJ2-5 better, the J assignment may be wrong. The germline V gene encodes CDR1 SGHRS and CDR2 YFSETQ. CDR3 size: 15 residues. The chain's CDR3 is CASSQQALVQETQYF. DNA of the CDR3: TGCGCCAGCAGCCAGCAGGCCTTGGTTCAAGAGACCCAGTACTTC.

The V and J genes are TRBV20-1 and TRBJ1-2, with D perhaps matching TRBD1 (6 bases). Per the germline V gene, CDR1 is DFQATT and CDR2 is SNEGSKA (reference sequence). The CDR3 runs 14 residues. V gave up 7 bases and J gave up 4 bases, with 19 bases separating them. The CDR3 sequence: CSVVPGGGTYGYTF. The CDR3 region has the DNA TGCAGTGTTGTCCCGGGAGGGGGGACCTATGGCTACACCTTC.

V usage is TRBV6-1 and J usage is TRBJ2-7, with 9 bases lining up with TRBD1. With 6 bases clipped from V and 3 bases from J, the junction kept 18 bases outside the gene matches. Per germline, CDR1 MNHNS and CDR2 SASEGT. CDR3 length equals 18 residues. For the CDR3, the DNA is TGTGCCAGCAGGCCCCGGACAGGGGCCCCGCAGGGTCTCTACGAGCAGTACTTC. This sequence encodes CASRPRTGAPQGLYEQYF.

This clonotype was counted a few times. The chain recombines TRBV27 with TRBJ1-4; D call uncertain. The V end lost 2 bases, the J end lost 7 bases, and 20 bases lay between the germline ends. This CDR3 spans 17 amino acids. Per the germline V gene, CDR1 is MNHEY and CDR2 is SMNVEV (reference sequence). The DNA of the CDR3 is TGTGCCAGCAGTTTAAGTAGAGGGCAAGTGTCGAGTGAAAAACTGTTTTTT. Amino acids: CASSLSRGQVSSEKLFF.

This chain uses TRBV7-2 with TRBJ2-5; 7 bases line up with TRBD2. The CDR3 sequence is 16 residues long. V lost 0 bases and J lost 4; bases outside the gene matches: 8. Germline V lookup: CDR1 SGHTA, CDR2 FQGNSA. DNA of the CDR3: TGTGCCAGCAGCTTAGCGGCACTAGCGACCGGAGAGACCCAGTACTTC. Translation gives CASSLAALATGETQYF. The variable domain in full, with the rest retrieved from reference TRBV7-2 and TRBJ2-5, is GAGVSQSPSNKVTEKGKDVELRCDPISGHTALYWYRQSLGQGLEFLIYFQGNSAPDKSGLPSDRFSAERTGGSVSTLTIQRTQQEDSAVYLCASSLAALATGETQYFGPGTRLLVL.

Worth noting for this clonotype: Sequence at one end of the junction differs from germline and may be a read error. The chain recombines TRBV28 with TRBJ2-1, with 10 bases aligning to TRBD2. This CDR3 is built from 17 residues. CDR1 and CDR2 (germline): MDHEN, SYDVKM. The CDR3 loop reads CASIPRIIAGGNNERFF. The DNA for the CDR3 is TGTGCCAGCATCCCGAGAATCATAGCGGGGGGTAACAATGAGCGGTTCTTC.

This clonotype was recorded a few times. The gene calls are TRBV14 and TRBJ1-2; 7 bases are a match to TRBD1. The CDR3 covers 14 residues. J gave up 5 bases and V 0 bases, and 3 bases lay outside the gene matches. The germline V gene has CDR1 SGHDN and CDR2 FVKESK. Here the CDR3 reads CASSQEGRGYGYTF. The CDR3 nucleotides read TGTGCCAGCAGCCAAGAAGGCAGGGGGTATGGCTACACCTTC.

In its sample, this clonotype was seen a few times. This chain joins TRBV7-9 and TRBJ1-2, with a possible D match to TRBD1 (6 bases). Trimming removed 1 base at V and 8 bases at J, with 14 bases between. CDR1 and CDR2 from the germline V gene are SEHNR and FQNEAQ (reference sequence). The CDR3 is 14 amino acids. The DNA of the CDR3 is TGTGCCAGCAGCTTAGGCAGGGGATTAATGGGCTACACCTTC. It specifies CASSLGRGLMGYTF.

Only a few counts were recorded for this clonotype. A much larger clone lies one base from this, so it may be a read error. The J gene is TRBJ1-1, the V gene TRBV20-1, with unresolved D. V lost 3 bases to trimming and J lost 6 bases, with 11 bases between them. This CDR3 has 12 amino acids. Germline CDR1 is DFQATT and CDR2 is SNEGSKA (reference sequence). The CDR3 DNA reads TGCAGTGCTAGCAGAGGTGGGGCTGAAGCTTTCTTT. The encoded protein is CSASRGGAEAFF.